These 13 T cell receptor beta chains share one sample of origin, sequenced in a study of resident and recirculating memory T cells in vitiligo. Sequencing used immunoSEQ multiplex PCR; TCRdb keeps in-frame clones, though not all of them. This sample has 60,000 to 80,000 clones, with roughly nine tenths found just once. The specimen sequenced was blood. These receptor sequences come from a male donor with vitiligo.

The rearrangement joins TRBV7-2 to TRBJ2-3; TRBD2 agrees at 8 bases. The length of the CDR3 is 15 residues. Looked up from germline, CDR1 is SGHTA and CDR2 is FQGNSA. V was pared by 5 bases and J by 4 bases, with 8 bases of the junction left unmatched. The DNA of the CDR3 is TGTGCCAGCAGCCTACGGGGAGCGGGAGCAGATACGCAGTATTTT. Translating it yields CASSLRGAGADTQYF.

This sequence joins TRBV7-9 and TRBJ1-2; TRBD1 matches 7 bases. The V gene end was trimmed by 1 base and the J gene end by 8 bases; junction bases not matched to a gene: 13. CDR1 and CDR2 from the germline V gene are SEHNR and FQNEAQ (reference sequence). The CDR3 consists of 16 residues. This CDR3 reads CASSLVPPARGEGYTF. Here the CDR3 DNA reads TGTGCCAGCAGCTTAGTGCCCCCCGCCAGGGGGGAAGGCTACACCTTC.

The chain joins TRBV7-9 to TRBJ2-5; 9 nucleotides match TRBD1. This CDR3 has 15 amino acids. V lost 4 bases to trimming and J lost 5 bases; unmatched junction nucleotides: 8. Germline V gene sequence: CDR1 SEHNR, CDR2 FQNEAQ (reference sequence). DNA for the CDR3: TGTGCCAGCAGCTACAGGGGGCGTTTTGGGGAGACCCAGTACTTC. It is translated as CASSYRGRFGETQYF.

V and J are TRBV30 and TRBJ2-3, with TRBD2 as a possible D gene (7 bases). The germline V and J ends were trimmed by 0 bases and 5 bases, with 18 bases remaining between them. The V gene's germline CDR1 is GTSNPN and CDR2 SVGIG (reference sequence). CDR3 size: 16 residues. The CDR3 DNA is TGTGCCTGGAGTGTATGGGGAGGGGGTGGGATAGATACGCAGTATTTT. This translates into CAWSVWGGGGIDTQYF.

The J gene is TRBJ1-4, the V gene TRBV29-1; TRBD1 matches 10 bases. CDR3 length: 14 residues. Unmatched junction bases numbered 8, after V lost 5 bases and J lost 8 bases. CDR1 is SQVTM and CDR2 is ANQGSEA in the germline V gene. The CDR3 is CSVSRDRGGEKLFF. DNA of the CDR3: TGCAGCGTTTCTCGGGACAGGGGAGGCGAAAAACTGTTTTTT. The full variable domain, in which reference TRBV29-1 and TRBJ1-4 provide the parts outside the CDR3, is SAVISQKPSRDICQRGTSLTIQCQVDSQVTMMFWYRQQPGQSLTLIATANQGSEATYESGFVIDKFPISRPNLTFSTLTVSNMSPEDSSIYLCSVSRDRGGEKLFFGSGTQLSVL.

This clone appeared once. CDR3 residues: CASSLNSLVTDTQYF. The DNA of the CDR3 is TGTGCCAGCAGCTTAAATAGCCTAGTCACAGATACGCAGTATTTT. The chain carries TRBV7-2 and TRBJ2-3; D is undetermined. V lost 2 bases and J lost 2, with 11 bases in between. This CDR3 spans 15 amino acids. CDR1 and CDR2 (germline): SGHTA, FQGNSA.

The V gene is TRBV18, the J gene TRBJ1-5; TRBD1 aligns across 7 bases. Germline CDR1 reads KGHSH; CDR2 reads LQKENI. Trimming took 0 bases from V and 10 from J; bases not matched to a gene: 3. The CDR3 is 13 residues long. Here the CDR3 DNA reads TGTGCCAGCTCACCACCGTACAGGGGCCCCCAGCATTTT. Its translation: CASSPPYRGPQHF.

V usage is TRBV6-1 and J usage is TRBJ1-2; 10 bases agree with TRBD1. This CDR3 has 13 residues. V lost 7 bases, J lost 7 bases, and 6 bases stayed unmatched. The V gene's germline CDR1 is MNHNS and CDR2 SASEGT. CDR3 residues: CASIYRDRGGYTF. DNA of the CDR3: TGTGCCAGCATCTACCGGGACAGGGGTGGCTACACCTTC.

J is TRBJ2-3 and V is TRBV13, with TRBD2 as a possible D gene (5 bases). The CDR3 is 14 residues long. Looked up from germline, CDR1 is PRHDT and CDR2 is FYEKMQ (reference sequence). The germline V and J ends were trimmed by 1 base and 0 bases, with 5 bases remaining between them. In DNA form, the CDR3 reads TGTGCCAGCAGCTTAGCGGGGAGCACAGATACGCAGTATTTT. It translates to CASSLAGSTDTQYF.

The rearrangement uses TRBV5-1 and TRBJ2-2; TRBD1 might be the D (5 bases). Germline CDR1 SGHRS, CDR2 YFSETQ. The CDR3 has 16 residues. Trimming stripped 3 bases from V and 0 bases from J, with 12 bases between. The CDR3 loop is CASSSTVSTNTGELFF. CDR3 sequence (DNA): TGCGCCAGCAGCTCGACAGTTTCCACGAACACCGGGGAGCTGTTTTTT.

V usage is TRBV5-5 and J usage is TRBJ1-1, with 7 bases matching TRBD1. The V segment lost 2 bases and the J segment 8 bases; nucleotides outside the gene matches: 3. Germline V gene lookup returns CDR1 SGHKS and CDR2 YYEKEE (reference sequence). The CDR3 contains 12 residues. The CDR3 protein is CASSFLDREAFF. DNA for the CDR3: TGTGCCAGCAGCTTTTTGGACAGGGAAGCTTTCTTT.

The J gene is TRBJ1-2, the V gene TRBV15; D is perhaps TRBD1 (5 bases). Germline V gives CDR1 LNHNV, CDR2 YYDKDF (reference sequence). The CDR3 length is 14 residues. V lost 3 bases and J 4 bases, leaving 12 bases between the germline ends. This CDR3 reads CATSREQAGYGYTF. The CDR3 DNA reads TGTGCCACCAGCAGGGAACAGGCTGGCTATGGCTACACCTTC.

In this sample, this clone turned up once. The gene calls are TRBV4-2 and TRBJ2-3; 12 nucleotides align to TRBD2. The CDR3 is 16 amino acids. Trimming removed 2 bases from V and 4 bases from J; junction bases left unmatched: 4. Germline-derived CDR1 and CDR2 are LGHNA and YNFKEQ. CDR3 nucleotides: TGTGCCAGCAGCCAACCAGGACTAGCGGGGCCAGATACGCAGTATTTT. Amino acids: CASSQPGLAGPDTQYF.